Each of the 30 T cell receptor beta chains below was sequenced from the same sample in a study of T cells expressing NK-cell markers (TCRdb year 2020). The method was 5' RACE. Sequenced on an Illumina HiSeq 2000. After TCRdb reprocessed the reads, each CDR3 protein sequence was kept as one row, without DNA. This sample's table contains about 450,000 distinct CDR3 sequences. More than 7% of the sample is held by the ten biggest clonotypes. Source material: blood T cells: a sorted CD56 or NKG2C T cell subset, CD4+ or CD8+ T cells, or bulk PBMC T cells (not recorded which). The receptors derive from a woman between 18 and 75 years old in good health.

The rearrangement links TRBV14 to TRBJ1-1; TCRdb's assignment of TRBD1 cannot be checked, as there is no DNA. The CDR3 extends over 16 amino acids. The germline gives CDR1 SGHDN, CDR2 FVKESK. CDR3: CASSQDGGGYRLEAFF.

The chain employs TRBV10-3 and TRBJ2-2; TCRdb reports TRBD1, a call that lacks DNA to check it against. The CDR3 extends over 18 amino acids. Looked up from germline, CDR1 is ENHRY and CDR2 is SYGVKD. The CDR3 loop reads CAISENRDRGRVTGELFF.

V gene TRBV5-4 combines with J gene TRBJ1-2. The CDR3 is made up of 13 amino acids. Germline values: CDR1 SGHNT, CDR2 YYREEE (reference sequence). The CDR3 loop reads CASSPIGLYGYTF. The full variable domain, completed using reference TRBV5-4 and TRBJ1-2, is ETGVTQSPTHLIKTRGQQVTLRCSSQSGHNTVSWYQQALGQGPQFIFQYYREEENGRGNFPPRFSGLQFPNYSSELNVNALELDDSALYLCASSPIGLYGYTFGSGTRLTVV.

Here the CDR3 reads CASSQDHGGVWDEQFF. The genes are TRBV4-1 and TRBJ2-1. Germline V gene lookup returns CDR1 MGHRA and CDR2 YSYEKL. The CDR3 totals 16 residues.

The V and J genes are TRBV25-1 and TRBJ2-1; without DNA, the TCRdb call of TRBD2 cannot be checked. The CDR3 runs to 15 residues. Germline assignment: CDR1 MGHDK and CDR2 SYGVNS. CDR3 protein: CASSEWASGGNEQFF.

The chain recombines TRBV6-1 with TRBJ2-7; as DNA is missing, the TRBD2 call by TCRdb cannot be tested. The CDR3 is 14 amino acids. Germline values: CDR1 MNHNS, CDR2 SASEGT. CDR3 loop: CASSPFSEGNEQYF.

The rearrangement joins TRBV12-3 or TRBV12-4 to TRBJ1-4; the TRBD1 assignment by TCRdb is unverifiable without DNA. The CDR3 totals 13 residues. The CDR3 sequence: CASNPRGREKLFF.

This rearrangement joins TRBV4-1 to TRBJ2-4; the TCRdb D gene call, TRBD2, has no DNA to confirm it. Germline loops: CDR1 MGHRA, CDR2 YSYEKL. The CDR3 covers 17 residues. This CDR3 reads CASSPPRTPGAKNIQYF.

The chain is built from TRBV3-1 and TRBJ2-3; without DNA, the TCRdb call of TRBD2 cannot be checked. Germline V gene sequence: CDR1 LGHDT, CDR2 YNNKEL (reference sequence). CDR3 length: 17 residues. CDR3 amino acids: CASSQIGTSVFTDTQYF.

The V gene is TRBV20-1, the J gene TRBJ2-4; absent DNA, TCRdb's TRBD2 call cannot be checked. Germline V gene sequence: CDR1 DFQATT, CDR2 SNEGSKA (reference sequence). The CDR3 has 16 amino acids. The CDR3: CSAGDSGAGAKNIQYF.

CDR3 region: CTGGTGYNEQFF. J is TRBJ2-1 and V is TRBV20-1; the TCRdb D gene call, TRBD1, has no DNA to confirm it. This CDR3 has 12 residues. Germline-derived CDR1 and CDR2 are DFQATT and SNEGSKA (reference sequence).

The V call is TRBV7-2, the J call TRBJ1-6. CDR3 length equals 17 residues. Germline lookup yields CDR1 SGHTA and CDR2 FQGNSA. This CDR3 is CASSLRTGSSYNSPLHF.

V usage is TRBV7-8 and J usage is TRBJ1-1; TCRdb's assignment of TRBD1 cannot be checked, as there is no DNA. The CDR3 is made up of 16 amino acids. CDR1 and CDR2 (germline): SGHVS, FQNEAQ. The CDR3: CASSLSQGAGGTEAFF.

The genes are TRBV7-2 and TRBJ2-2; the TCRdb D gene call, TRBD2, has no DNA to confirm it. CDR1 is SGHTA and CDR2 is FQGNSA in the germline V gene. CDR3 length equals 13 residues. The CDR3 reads CASSLEATGELFF.

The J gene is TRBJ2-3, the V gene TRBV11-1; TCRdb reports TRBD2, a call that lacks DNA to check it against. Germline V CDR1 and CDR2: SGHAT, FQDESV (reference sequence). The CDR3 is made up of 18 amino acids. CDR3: CASSLRLAGDLGTDTQYF. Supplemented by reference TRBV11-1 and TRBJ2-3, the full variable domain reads EAEVAQSPRYKITEKSQAVAFWCDPISGHATLYWYRQILGQGPELLVQFQDESVVDDSQLPKDRFSAERLKGVDSTLKIQPAELGDSAMYLCASSLRLAGDLGTDTQYFGPGTRLTVL.

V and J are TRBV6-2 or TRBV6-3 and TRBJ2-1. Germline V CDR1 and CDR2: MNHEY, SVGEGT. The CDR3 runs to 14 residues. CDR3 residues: CASSYESSYNEQFF.

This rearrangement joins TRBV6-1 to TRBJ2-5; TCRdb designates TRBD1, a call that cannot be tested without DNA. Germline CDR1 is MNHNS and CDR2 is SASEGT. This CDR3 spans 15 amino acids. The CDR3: CASSPRTVFQETQYF.

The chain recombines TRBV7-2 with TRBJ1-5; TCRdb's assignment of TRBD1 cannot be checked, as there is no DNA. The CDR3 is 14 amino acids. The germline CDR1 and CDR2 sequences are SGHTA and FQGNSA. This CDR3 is CASSFEGYNQPQHF. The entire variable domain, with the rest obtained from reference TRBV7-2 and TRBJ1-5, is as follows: GAGVSQSPSNKVTEKGKDVELRCDPISGHTALYWYRQSLGQGLEFLIYFQGNSAPDKSGLPSDRFSAERTGGSVSTLTIQRTQQEDSAVYLCASSFEGYNQPQHFGDGTRLSIL.

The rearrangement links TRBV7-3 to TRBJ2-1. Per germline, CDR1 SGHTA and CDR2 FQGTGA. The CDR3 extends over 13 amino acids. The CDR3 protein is CASSSSGDNEQFF.

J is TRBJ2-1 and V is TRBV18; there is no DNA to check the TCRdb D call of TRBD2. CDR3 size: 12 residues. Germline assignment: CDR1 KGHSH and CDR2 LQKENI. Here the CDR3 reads CASSPQRERLFF. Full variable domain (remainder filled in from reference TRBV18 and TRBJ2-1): NAGVMQNPRHLVRRRGQEARLRCSPMKGHSHVYWYRQLPEEGLKFMVYLQKENIIDESGMPKERFSAEFPKEGPSILRIQQVVRGDSAAYFCASSPQRERLFFGPGTRLTVL.

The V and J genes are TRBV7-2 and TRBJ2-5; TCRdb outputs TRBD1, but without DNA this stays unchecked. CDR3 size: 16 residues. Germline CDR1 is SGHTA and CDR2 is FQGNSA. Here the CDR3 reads CASSLVDGKYQETQYF. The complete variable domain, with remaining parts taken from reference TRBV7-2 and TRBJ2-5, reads GAGVSQSPSNKVTEKGKDVELRCDPISGHTALYWYRQSLGQGLEFLIYFQGNSAPDKSGLPSDRFSAERTGGSVSTLTIQRTQQEDSAVYLCASSLVDGKYQETQYFGPGTRLLVL.

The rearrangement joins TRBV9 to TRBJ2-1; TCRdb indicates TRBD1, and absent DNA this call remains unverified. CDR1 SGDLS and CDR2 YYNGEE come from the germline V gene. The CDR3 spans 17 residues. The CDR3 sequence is CASSLNRDASSYNEQFF.

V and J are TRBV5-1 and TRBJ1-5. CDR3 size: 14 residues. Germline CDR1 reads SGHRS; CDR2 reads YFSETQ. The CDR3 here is CASSLEGSNQPQHF.

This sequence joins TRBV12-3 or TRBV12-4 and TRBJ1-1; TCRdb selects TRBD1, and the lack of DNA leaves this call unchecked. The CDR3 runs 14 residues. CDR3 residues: CASSPSSLNTEAFF.

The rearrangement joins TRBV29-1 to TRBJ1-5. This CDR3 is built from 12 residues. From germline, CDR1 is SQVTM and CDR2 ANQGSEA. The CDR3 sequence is CSAAGVNQPQHF.

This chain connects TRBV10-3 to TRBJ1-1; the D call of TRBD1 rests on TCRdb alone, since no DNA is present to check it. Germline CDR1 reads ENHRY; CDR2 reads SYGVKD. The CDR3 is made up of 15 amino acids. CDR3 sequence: CAISESRGMNTEAFF.

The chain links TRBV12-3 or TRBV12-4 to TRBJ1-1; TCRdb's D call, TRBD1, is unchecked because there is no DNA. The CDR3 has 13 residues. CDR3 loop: CASSSYHRDEAFF.

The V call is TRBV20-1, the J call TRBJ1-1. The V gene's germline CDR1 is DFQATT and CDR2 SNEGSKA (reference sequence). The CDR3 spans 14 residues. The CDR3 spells CSARDEGLNTEAFF.

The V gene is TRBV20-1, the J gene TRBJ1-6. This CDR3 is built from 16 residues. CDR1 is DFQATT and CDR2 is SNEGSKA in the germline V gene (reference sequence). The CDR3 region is CSARVGSGQLHSPLHF.

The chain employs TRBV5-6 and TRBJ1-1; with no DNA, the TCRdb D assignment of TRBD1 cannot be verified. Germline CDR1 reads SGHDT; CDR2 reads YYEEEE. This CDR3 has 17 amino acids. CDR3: CASSLARGVILNTEAFF.